Listed here are 25 T cell receptor beta chains from one sample, sequenced in a study of response to subunit inactivated influenza vaccine. In TCRdb, the RT-PCR reads were re-called with MiXCR into one record per CDR3 protein. The data hold approximately 700,000 distinct CDR3 sequences, with more than 15% observed a single time. The source material was PBMCs from blood, sampled about 11 days after vaccination. These receptors originate from a man aged 45-65 years who received an inactivated influenza vaccine.

This sequence joins TRBV12-3 or TRBV12-4 and TRBJ2-5; a possible D gene is TRBD2 (6 bases). The CDR3 runs 13 residues. Trimming took off 3 bases at V and 1 base at J, with 6 bases between the two ends. The CDR3: CASSLTSQETQYF. The CDR3 DNA sequence: TGTGCCAGCAGTTTGACTAGCCAAGAGACCCAGTACTTC.

The chain recombines TRBV7-2 with TRBJ1-2, with TRBD1 matching 8 bases. The CDR3 extends over 11 amino acids. V shed 3 bases, J shed 13 bases, and the junction held 4 bases outside the gene matches. Per germline, CDR1 SGHTA and CDR2 FQGNSA. CDR3 coding DNA: TGTGCCAGCAGCTTGCAGGGGGCCTCCACCTTC. The encoded protein is CASSLQGASTF. Together with reference TRBV7-2 and TRBJ1-2, the CDR3 gives the full variable domain: GAGVSQSPSNKVTEKGKDVELRCDPISGHTALYWYRQSLGQGLEFLIYFQGNSAPDKSGLPSDRFSAERTGGSVSTLTIQRTQQEDSAVYLCASSLQGASTFGSGTRLTVV.

This clonotype occurred a few times. This chain links TRBV20-1 with TRBJ2-5, with D maybe TRBD1 (5 bases). V shed 2 bases and J shed 4 bases, with 8 bases lying between them. This CDR3 contains 12 residues. Germline CDR1 DFQATT, CDR2 SNEGSKA (reference sequence). CDR3 sequence reads: CSARRQGETQYF. CDR3 nucleotides: TGCAGTGCTAGAAGGCAGGGAGAGACCCAGTACTTC.

This clonotype was seen a few times. The genes are TRBV20-1 and TRBJ2-4; D is undetermined. The V and J ends lost 7 bases and 0 bases respectively, with 16 bases between them. Germline V CDR1 and CDR2: DFQATT, SNEGSKA (reference sequence). The CDR3 spans 15 residues. The CDR3 sequence is CSGAGRVLAKNIQYF. CDR3 bases: TGCAGTGGGGCCGGTCGGGTCCTAGCCAAAAACATTCAGTACTTC.

The chain is built from TRBV7-8 and TRBJ2-7, with D unclear. In germline, CDR1 is SGHVS, CDR2 FQNEAQ. The CDR3 spans 13 residues. V lost 6 bases and J 0 bases, leaving 9 bases between the germline ends. The CDR3 nucleotides read TGTGCCAGCAGACCGACCGACTCCTACGAGCAGTACTTC. Translating gives CASRPTDSYEQYF.

This clonotype was seen repeatedly, ten times or more. V usage is TRBV5-1 and J usage is TRBJ2-1; D is unresolved. Germline V gene lookup returns CDR1 SGHRS and CDR2 YFSETQ. V was shortened by 2 bases and J by 1 base, with 4 bases between the two germline ends. CDR3 length: 13 amino acids. The CDR3 sequence is CASSLSSYNEQFF. Written as DNA, the CDR3 is TGCGCCAGCAGCTTAAGTTCCTACAATGAGCAGTTCTTC.

The chain links TRBV7-9 to TRBJ2-7; unclear D gene. V was pared by 4 bases and J by 5 bases, with 9 bases between. CDR3 length: 12 residues. Germline assignment: CDR1 SEHNR and CDR2 FQNEAQ (reference sequence). CDR3 sequence: CASSWIRDEQYF. The CDR3 nucleotides read TGTGCCAGCAGCTGGATAAGGGACGAGCAGTACTTC.

This clonotype showed up many times. The chain employs TRBV7-2 and TRBJ1-1; no clear D gene. This CDR3 spans 13 amino acids. CDR1 is SGHTA, CDR2 FQGNSA, per germline. Trimming shortened V by 4 bases and J by 6 bases, and 12 bases separated the two germline ends. CDR3 DNA: TGTGCCAGCAGCTATACAAGAACAGCTGAAGCTTTCTTT. It translates to CASSYTRTAEAFF. The entire variable domain, with the rest obtained from reference TRBV7-2 and TRBJ1-1, is as follows: GAGVSQSPSNKVTEKGKDVELRCDPISGHTALYWYRQSLGQGLEFLIYFQGNSAPDKSGLPSDRFSAERTGGSVSTLTIQRTQQEDSAVYLCASSYTRTAEAFFGQGTRLTVV.

The chain is built from TRBV10-2 and TRBJ2-3; TRBD2 matches at 14 bases. Germline CDR1 reads WSHSY; CDR2 reads SAAADI. J gave up 0 bases and V 6 bases, and 5 bases lay outside the gene matches. This CDR3 has 17 amino acids. The CDR3 is CASSRTSGGTSTDTQYF. The CDR3 DNA follows: TGCGCCAGCAGCCGGACTAGCGGGGGGACAAGCACAGATACGCAGTATTTT.

This sequence joins TRBV12-3 or TRBV12-4 and TRBJ2-2, with a possible D match to TRBD2 (6 bases). The V end was cut by 3 bases, the J end by 4 bases, with 12 bases between. This CDR3 has 15 residues. In nucleotides, the CDR3 is TGTGCCAGCAGTTTGGCGCTAGCGTTCACCGGGGAGCTGTTTTTT. Translated, it gives CASSLALAFTGELFF.

This clonotype was seen at least ten times. The chain joins TRBV15 to TRBJ2-7; no firm D call. Per germline, CDR1 LNHNV and CDR2 YYDKDF (reference sequence). The V end was cut by 0 bases, the J end by 5 bases, with 11 bases between. The CDR3 has 14 amino acids. Here the CDR3 reads CATSRDLGPNEQYF. The CDR3 region has the DNA TGTGCCACCAGCAGAGATTTAGGTCCAAACGAGCAGTACTTC. Together with reference TRBV15 and TRBJ2-7, the CDR3 gives the full variable domain: DAMVIQNPRYQVTQFGKPVTLSCSQTLNHNVMYWYQQKSSQAPKLLFHYYDKDFNNEADTPDNFQSRRPNTSFCFLDIRSPGLGDTAMYLCATSRDLGPNEQYFGPGTRLTVT.

This clonotype showed up just a few times. This chain connects TRBV6-1 to TRBJ1-6, with D perhaps TRBD1 (6 bases). V shed 7 bases and J shed 7 bases, with 17 bases lying between them. There are 15 residues in the CDR3. The germline CDR1 and CDR2 sequences are MNHNS and SASEGT. Here the CDR3 DNA reads TGTGCCAGCACATACGATAGGGGGGAGAATTCACCCCTCCACTTT. This encodes CASTYDRGENSPLHF.

J is TRBJ2-1 and V is TRBV20-1; either TRBD1 or TRBD2 may fit D (5 bases each). The CDR3 runs 16 residues. CDR1 is DFQATT, CDR2 SNEGSKA, per germline (reference sequence). The V end lost 5 bases, the J end lost 1 base, and 18 bases lay between the germline ends. The CDR3 DNA sequence: TGCAGTGCTTCAACCTCCGGGACGGATTCCTACAATGAGCAGTTCTTC. Translating it yields CSASTSGTDSYNEQFF.

This clonotype was seen a few times. CDR3 sequence reads: CASSPREGLALETQYF. CDR3 nucleotides: TGTGCCAGCAGCCCCAGAGAGGGACTAGCGTTGGAGACCCAGTACTTC. The V call is TRBV7-8, the J call TRBJ2-5; 10 positions agree with TRBD2. Trimming cost V 5 bases and J 5 bases; bases outside gene matches: 11. The CDR3 contains 16 residues. The germline V gene has CDR1 SGHVS and CDR2 FQNEAQ.

The chain employs TRBV6-5 and TRBJ2-5, with D uncertain. CDR3 length equals 14 residues. Germline V gene data show CDR1 as MNHEY and CDR2 as SVGAGI. V was shortened by 2 bases and J by 1 base, with 8 bases between the two germline ends. As DNA, the CDR3 is TGTGCCAGCAGTTACATACAGTTCCAAGAGACCCAGTACTTC. This sequence encodes CASSYIQFQETQYF.

V and J are TRBV4-3 and TRBJ2-1; 10 nucleotides agree with TRBD2. This CDR3 has 17 residues. The V and J ends lost 4 bases and 7 bases, in that order; junction bases with no gene match: 13. Germline CDR1 reads LGHNA; CDR2 reads YSLEER. The CDR3 sequence: CASSLLAGVGIRNEQFF. DNA for the CDR3: TGCGCCAGCAGCCTTCTAGCGGGAGTTGGGATTAGGAATGAGCAGTTCTTC.

This clonotype was counted a few times. This chain links TRBV2 with TRBJ2-2, with 9 bases lining up with TRBD1. Trimming took 0 bases from V and 6 from J; bases not matched to a gene: 2. Germline loops: CDR1 SNHLY, CDR2 FYNNEI. This CDR3 contains 15 residues. The CDR3 loop is CASSEAQGAAGELFF. The CDR3 nucleotides are TGTGCCAGCAGTGAAGCACAGGGGGCAGCCGGGGAGCTGTTTTTT.

Written as DNA, the CDR3 is TGTGCCAGCAGTTCACAGAACATGAACACTGAAGCTTTCTTT. It encodes CASSSQNMNTEAFF. The V gene is TRBV28, the J gene TRBJ1-1; D is ambiguous. The CDR3 is made up of 14 amino acids. V was trimmed by 4 bases and J by 0 bases, leaving 9 bases between them. The V gene's germline CDR1 is MDHEN and CDR2 SYDVKM.

This clonotype was counted only a few times. This sequence joins TRBV29-1 and TRBJ2-3, with a tentative D call TRBD2 (6 bases). Looked up from germline, CDR1 is SQVTM and CDR2 is ANQGSEA. The CDR3 runs 15 residues. V was trimmed by 7 bases and J by 0 bases, leaving 17 bases between them. Written as DNA, the CDR3 is TGCAGCGGACGGGGGACTGTTACTAGCACAGATACGCAGTATTTT. This translates into CSGRGTVTSTDTQYF.

This clonotype has only a few counts. This chain joins TRBV3-1 and TRBJ2-3; possible D gene TRBD2, 7 bases. The CDR3 contains 16 residues. The germline CDR1 and CDR2 sequences are LGHDT and YNNKEL (reference sequence). The V end lost 2 bases, the J end lost 2 bases, and 14 bases lay between the germline ends. The CDR3 is CASSQIAGAYTDTQYF. CDR3 in DNA: TGTGCCAGCAGCCAAATTGCGGGGGCCTACACAGATACGCAGTATTTT.

This clonotype was seen more than once but under ten times. The rearrangement joins TRBV20-1 to TRBJ1-6; 10 nucleotides line up with TRBD1. The length of the CDR3 is 12 residues. The germline gives CDR1 DFQATT, CDR2 SNEGSKA (reference sequence). Losses at the gene ends were 5 bases for V and 8 bases for J; bases not matched to a gene: 0. The CDR3 coding sequence is TGCAGTGCTGGGACAGGGGATTCACCCCTCCACTTT. Translated: CSAGTGDSPLHF.

This clonotype appeared a few times. V usage is TRBV20-1 and J usage is TRBJ1-4; D unresolved. CDR1 DFQATT and CDR2 SNEGSKA come from the germline V gene (reference sequence). This CDR3 region has 12 residues. V lost 6 bases, J lost 6 bases, and 11 bases lay in between. The CDR3 DNA reads as TGCAGTGCGAGTCCCACGGATGAAAAACTGTTTTTT. This codes for CSASPTDEKLFF.

This chain links TRBV29-1 with TRBJ2-5; weak D call: TRBD2 (7 bases). Germline CDR1 is SQVTM and CDR2 is ANQGSEA. Trimming cost V 4 bases and J 5 bases, with 11 bases left between them. The CDR3 length is 12 residues. The CDR3 DNA follows: TGCAGCGTTGCGAGGGGGGGGGAGACCCAGTACTTC. Translated, it gives CSVARGGETQYF.

The chain has TRBV4-1 and TRBJ1-1; D not certain. The CDR3 runs 14 residues. Trimming left V 0 bases short and J 1 base short, with 6 bases between. Germline V gene lookup returns CDR1 MGHRA and CDR2 YSYEKL. The CDR3, as DNA: TGCGCCAGCAGCCAAGATGGCCGGAACACTGAAGCTTTCTTT. As protein: CASSQDGRNTEAFF.

The chain has TRBV19 and TRBJ2-2; no clear D gene. V was clipped by 3 bases and J by 8 bases, with 4 bases between them. This CDR3 has 11 amino acids. The germline gives CDR1 LNHDA, CDR2 SQIVND (reference sequence). The CDR3 spells CASSMSGELFF. CDR3 nucleotide sequence: TGTGCCAGTAGTATGTCTGGGGAGCTGTTTTTT.